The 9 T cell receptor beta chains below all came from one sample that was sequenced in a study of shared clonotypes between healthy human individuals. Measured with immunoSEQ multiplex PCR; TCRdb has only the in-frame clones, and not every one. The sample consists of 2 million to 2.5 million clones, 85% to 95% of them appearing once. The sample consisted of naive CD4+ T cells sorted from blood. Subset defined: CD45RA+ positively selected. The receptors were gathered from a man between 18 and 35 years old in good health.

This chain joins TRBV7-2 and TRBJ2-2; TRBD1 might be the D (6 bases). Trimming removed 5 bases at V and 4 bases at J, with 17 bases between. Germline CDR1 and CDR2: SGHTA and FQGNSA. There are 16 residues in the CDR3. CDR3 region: CASSPTTGLATGELFF. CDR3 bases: TGTGCCAGCAGCCCCACCACAGGGCTAGCCACCGGGGAGCTGTTTTTT.

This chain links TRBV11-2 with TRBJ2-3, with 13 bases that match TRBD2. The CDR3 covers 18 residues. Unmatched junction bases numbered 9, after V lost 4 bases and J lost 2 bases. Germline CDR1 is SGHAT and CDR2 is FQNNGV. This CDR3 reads CASSSTWTSGSPTDTQYF. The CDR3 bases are TGTGCCAGCAGCTCAACCTGGACTAGCGGGAGCCCCACAGATACGCAGTATTTT.

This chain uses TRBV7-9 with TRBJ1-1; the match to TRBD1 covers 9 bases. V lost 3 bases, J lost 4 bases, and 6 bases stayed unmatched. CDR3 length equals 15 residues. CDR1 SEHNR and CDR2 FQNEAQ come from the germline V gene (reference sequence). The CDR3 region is CASSFLTGGTTEAFF. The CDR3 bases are TGTGCCAGCAGCTTCTTAACAGGGGGCACCACTGAAGCTTTCTTT.

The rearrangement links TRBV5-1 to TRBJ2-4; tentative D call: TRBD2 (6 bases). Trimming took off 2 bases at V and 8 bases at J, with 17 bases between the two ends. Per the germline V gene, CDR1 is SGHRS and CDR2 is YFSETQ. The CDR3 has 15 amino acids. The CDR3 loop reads CASSFGGTSGDIQYF. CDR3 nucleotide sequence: TGCGCCAGCAGCTTTGGGGGGACCTCCGGGGACATTCAGTACTTC.

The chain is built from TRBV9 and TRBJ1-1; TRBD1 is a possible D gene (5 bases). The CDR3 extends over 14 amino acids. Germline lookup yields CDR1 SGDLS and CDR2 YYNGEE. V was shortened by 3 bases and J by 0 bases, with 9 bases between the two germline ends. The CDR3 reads CASSAQGMNTEAFF. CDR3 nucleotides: TGTGCCAGCAGCGCCCAGGGAATGAACACTGAAGCTTTCTTT.

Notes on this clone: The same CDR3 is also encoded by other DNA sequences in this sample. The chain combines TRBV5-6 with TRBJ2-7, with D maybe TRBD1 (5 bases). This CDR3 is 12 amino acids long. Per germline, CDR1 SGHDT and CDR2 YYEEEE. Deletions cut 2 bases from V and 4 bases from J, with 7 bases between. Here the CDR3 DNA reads TGTGCCAGCAGCTTCCAGGGTTACGAGCAGTACTTC. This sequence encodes CASSFQGYEQYF.

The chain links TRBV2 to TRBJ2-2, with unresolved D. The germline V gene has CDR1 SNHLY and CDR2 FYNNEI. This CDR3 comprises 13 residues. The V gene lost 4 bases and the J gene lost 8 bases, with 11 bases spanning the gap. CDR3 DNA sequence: TGTGCCAGCAGTGCTGCGGCGTTGGGGGAGCTGTTTTTT. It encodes CASSAAALGELFF.

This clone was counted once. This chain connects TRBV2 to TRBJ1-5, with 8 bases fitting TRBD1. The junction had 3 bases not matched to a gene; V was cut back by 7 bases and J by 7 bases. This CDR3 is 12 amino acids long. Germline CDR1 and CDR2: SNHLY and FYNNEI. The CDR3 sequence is CASTPGGQPQHF. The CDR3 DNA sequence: TGTGCCAGCACCCCAGGGGGCCAGCCCCAGCATTTT.

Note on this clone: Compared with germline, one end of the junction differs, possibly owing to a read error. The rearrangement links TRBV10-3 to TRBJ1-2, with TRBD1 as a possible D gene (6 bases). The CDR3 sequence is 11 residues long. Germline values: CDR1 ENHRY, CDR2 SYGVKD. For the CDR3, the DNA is TGTGCCATCAGTGAGTCAGGGGGTTCTCTCTTC. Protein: CAISESGGSLF.